The clone carrying this T cell receptor beta chain was picked up one time. Its antigen is not known. PCR primers comprised 60 Vbeta and 13 Jbeta primers. Produced via immunoSEQ multiplex PCR; TCRdb's table is partial and in-frame only. The table has approximately 100,000 clones, around 79% seen once. The data derive from a study of cytomegalovirus exposure and HLA in healthy donors. The V end lost 5 bases, the J end lost 5 bases, and 16 bases lay between the germline ends. The CDR3 is 14 amino acids. Germline assignment: CDR1 SGDLS and CDR2 YYNGEE. The study, taken as a whole, reports: CMV antigen specificity of a few CMV-associated chains was confirmed in vitro.

The sequence derives from a male donor in good health and CMV-seropositive. The J gene is TRBJ1-1, the V gene TRBV9; TRBD1 is a possible D gene (6 bases). Sequenced: PBMCs. The CDR3 region has the DNA TGTGCCAGCAGGGAGCGACAGGTGTTTACTGAAGCTTTCTTT. This encodes CASRERQVFTEAFF.